This T cell receptor (beta chain) was sequenced for a study of blood T cell repertoires in COVID-19. Using immunoSEQ multiplex PCR, the repertoire was profiled, and TCRdb retains in-frame clones only, with some absent. The table lists approximately 190,000 clones, roughly 86% of them singletons. This clone was recorded once. Input material: PBMCs or T cells enriched from blood (not recorded which). The sequence was obtained from a woman between 40 and 50 years old in a cohort exposed to, infected with or recovered from COVID-19 (not recorded which).

The CDR3 sequence is CSVAGDSFNYGYTF. The CDR3 DNA follows: TGCAGCGTTGCTGGGGACAGCTTTAACTATGGCTACACCTTC. V and J are TRBV29-1 and TRBJ1-2, with 7 bases fitting TRBD1. This CDR3 has 14 residues. The germline CDR1 and CDR2 sequences are SQVTM and ANQGSEA. The junction had 6 bases not matched to a gene; V was cut back by 4 bases and J by 1 base.